This TCR beta chain came from a study of T-cell memory formation after mild COVID-19. Study-wide results and caveats: Contracting clones from day 15 to 85 had balanced CD4/CD8; later expanders favoured CD4+. Contracting CD4+ clones sat mainly in CM and EM; CD8+ in EMRA. The finding that pre-infection memory included some responding clones suggested that cross-reactive memory joined.

CDR3 size: 12 residues. V was shortened by 4 bases and J by 3 bases, with 7 bases between the two germline ends. This clonotype has just a few counts. Its antigen is unidentified. Barcoded TCR alpha and TCR beta cDNA libraries with UMIs came from 5'RACE using constant-segment primers. A single record per CDR3 protein comes from TCRdb applying MiXCR to the 5' RACE reads. Of just over 150,000 distinct CDR3 sequences in the sample, about a third were seen once. What was sequenced was PBMCs or a T cell subset sorted from them (not recorded which). This chain connects TRBV12-3 or TRBV12-4 to TRBJ2-7; D unclear. The sequence derives from an adult woman who had mild COVID-19 (a few samples of this study predate the infection). Cell type and time point are not known. CDR3 nucleotide sequence: TGTGCCAGCAGTTCGGCGCTCTACGAGCAGTACTTC. Translated, it gives CASSSALYEQYF.